These 18 T cell receptor beta chains were all obtained from the same sample, sequenced in a study of CD4 and CD8 cells across lung adenocarcinoma regions. MiXCR, applied by TCRdb to the PCR reads, yields one record per CDR3 protein. Here the sample spans over 15,000 distinct CDR3 sequences, roughly 51% being singletons. Sequenced material: CD8+ T cells from the center of a lung tumor. These receptors were obtained from a female donor with lung adenocarcinoma. The CD4 and CD8 labels of this study may be unreliable.

This clonotype was seen a few times. The rearrangement links TRBV6-1 to TRBJ2-5, with D possibly being TRBD1 or TRBD2 (5 bases each). The J call could be wrong; TRBJ2-7 is a better fit for the DNA end. The CDR3 extends over 17 amino acids. Germline CDR1 is MNHNS and CDR2 is SASEGT. The CDR3 nucleotides read TGTGCCAGCAGTCCAAACGGGGCCGCAAACAATATCTACGAGCAGTACTTC. Protein: CASSPNGAANNIYEQYF.

The sample holds a few counts of this clonotype. The chain has TRBV7-2 and TRBJ2-1, with 7 bases lining up with TRBD2. There are 14 residues in the CDR3. The trim removed 1 base at V and 9 bases at J, leaving 6 bases unmatched. The V gene's germline CDR1 is SGHTA and CDR2 FQGNSA. The CDR3 is CASSLGAGVFEQFF. The CDR3, as DNA: TGTGCCAGCAGCTTAGGTGCGGGAGTTTTTGAGCAGTTCTTC.

With respect to this clonotype: Sequence at one end of the junction differs from germline and may be a read error. The chain combines TRBV7-2 with TRBJ2-1; TRBD1 might be the D (5 bases). The length of the CDR3 is 11 residues. Germline CDR1 SGHTA, CDR2 FQGNSA. The CDR3 coding sequence is TGTGCCAGTAGCTTCAGGGATGAGCAGTTCTTC. Encoded protein: CASSFRDEQFF.

The chain joins TRBV9 to TRBJ2-3; D unclear. The V gene's germline CDR1 is SGDLS and CDR2 YYNGEE. With 4 bases removed from V and 0 bases from J, the gap between germline ends came to 9 bases. The CDR3 covers 14 residues. CDR3 loop: CASSPRTSTDTQYF. CDR3 DNA sequence: TGTGCCAGCAGCCCCCGGACCAGCACAGATACGCAGTATTTT.

The chain couples TRBV6-1 to TRBJ2-3; TRBD1 matches 7 bases. The DNA matches TRBJ2-7 better at its end, which makes the J call doubtful. The CDR3 sequence is 15 residues long. CDR1 MNHNS and CDR2 SASEGT come from the germline V gene. The CDR3 nucleotides are TGTGCCAGCAGTGAAGCGCCTCAGGGGGCCTACGAGCAGTACTTC. Translated: CASSEAPQGAYEQYF.

Details on this clonotype: The junction shows a germline mismatch at one end, possibly a read error. The genes are TRBV10-3 and TRBJ2-3; TRBD2 aligns across 8 bases. The CDR3 contains 16 residues. The germline V gene has CDR1 ENHRY and CDR2 SYGVKD. This CDR3 is CAITRPAGEHTDTQYF. DNA for the CDR3: TGTGCCATCACGCGTCCAGCGGGGGAACACACAGATACGCAGTATTTC.

In its sample, this clonotype was seen a few times. The genes are TRBV6-1 and TRBJ1-2; a possible D gene is TRBD1 (6 bases). The CDR3 runs 17 residues. CDR1 is MNHNS, CDR2 SASEGT, per germline. Between the trimmed V and J ends, which lost 4 bases and 6 bases, there was a span of 24 bases. CDR3 DNA sequence: TGTGCCAGCAGTGGAAGGGCAATGGGACGGGGGGCTAATGGCTACACCTTC. Residues: CASSGRAMGRGANGYTF.

This clonotype was observed a few times. The chain employs TRBV27 and TRBJ2-1; 8 bases agree with TRBD1. TRBJ2-5 explains the end of the DNA better; the J call may be wrong. The CDR3 contains 15 residues. The V gene's germline CDR1 is MNHEY and CDR2 SMNVEV (reference sequence). The CDR3 region is CASSLSTGVGETQYF. In nucleotides, the CDR3 is TGTGCCAGCAGTTTATCGACAGGGGTGGGGGAGACCCAGTACTTC.

Comment on this clonotype: The germline gene is not matched at one end of the junction; a read error may be the cause. V gene TRBV11-1 combines with J gene TRBJ2-4; D remains ambiguous. The germline CDR1 and CDR2 sequences are SGHAT and FQDESV (reference sequence). There are 13 residues in the CDR3. This CDR3 reads CARSSWAKNTQYF. The CDR3 coding sequence is TGTGCCAGGAGCTCATGGGCCAAAAATACTCAGTACTTC. Using reference TRBV11-1 and TRBJ2-4 for the parts outside the CDR3, the full variable domain is EAEVAQSPRYKITEKSQAVAFWCDPISGHATLYWYRQILGQGPELLVQFQDESVVDDSQLPKDRFSAERLKGVDSTLKIQPAELGDSAMYLCARSSWAKNTQYFGAGTRLSVL.

About this clonotype: A read error may produce the germline difference seen at one junction end. V is TRBV6-1 and J is TRBJ1-2; TRBD1 is a possible D gene (5 bases). The CDR3 has 10 amino acids. From germline, CDR1 is MNHNS and CDR2 SASEGT. The CDR3 region is CTSSEGDDTF. CDR3 DNA sequence: TGTACCAGCAGTGAAGGGGACGACACCTTC.

This clonotype occurred many times. The V call is TRBV27, the J call TRBJ2-1; no reliable D call. Germline CDR1 is MNHEY and CDR2 is SMNVEV (reference sequence). The CDR3 sequence is 13 residues long. The V and J ends lost 0 bases and 4 bases respectively, with 4 bases between them. The CDR3 DNA sequence: TGTGCCAGCAGTTTATCGTTTTACAATGAGCAGTTCTTC. Its protein product is CASSLSFYNEQFF.

This chain uses TRBV4-1 with TRBJ2-6; TRBD1 or TRBD2 may be the D gene (5 bases each). V gave up 0 bases and J gave up 1 base, with 16 bases separating them. Germline CDR1 reads MGHRA; CDR2 reads YSYEKL. This CDR3 spans 19 amino acids. CDR3 loop: CASSQDLVGRRSGANVLTF. The CDR3 nucleotides read TGCGCCAGCAGCCAAGATCTAGTGGGACGGAGGTCTGGGGCCAACGTCCTGACTTTC.

A word on this clonotype: A much larger clone sits a single nucleotide away, making a read error possible. V gene TRBV27 combines with J gene TRBJ2-1; TRBD2 might be the D (7 bases). The end of the DNA aligns better with TRBJ2-5, so the J call may be wrong. The CDR3 runs 19 residues. Germline CDR1 is MNHEY and CDR2 is SMNVEV (reference sequence). The CDR3 is CASSLFARGIPGAQETQYF. The DNA for the CDR3 is TGTGCCAGCAGTCTCTTTGCGCGGGGGATCCCGGGGGCACAAGAGACCCAGTACTTC.

J is TRBJ1-1 and V is TRBV5-1, with D possibly TRBD1 on 5 matching bases. CDR3 length: 15 residues. V shed 1 base and J shed 1 base, with 11 bases lying between them. The germline CDR1 and CDR2 sequences are SGHRS and YFSETQ. The chain's CDR3 is CASSLRGTANTEAFF. For the CDR3, the DNA is TGCGCCAGCAGCTTGCGTGGGACGGCGAACACTGAAGCTTTCTTT.

Of note for this clonotype: A junction boundary mismatches the germline segment, possibly from a read error. The chain joins TRBV4-1 to TRBJ2-4; 8 nucleotides match TRBD1. Germline V gives CDR1 MGHRA, CDR2 YSYEKL. The CDR3 has 14 amino acids. CDR3 protein: CGSRGLRAKNTQYF. The CDR3 DNA reads as TGCGGCAGCAGGGGGCTGAGGGCCAAAAATACTCAGTACTTC.

This clonotype was detected a few times. The chain joins TRBV5-1 to TRBJ1-5; the D is unclear. V was pared by 4 bases and J by 3 bases, with 8 bases between. CDR1 SGHRS and CDR2 YFSETQ come from the germline V gene. The CDR3 has 13 residues. The CDR3 here is CASSPDFNQPQHF. The CDR3 DNA is TGCGCCAGCAGCCCAGACTTCAATCAGCCCCAGCATTTT.

The rearrangement uses TRBV6-1 and TRBJ2-1; D gene uncertain. Deletions cut 6 bases from V and 0 bases from J, with 12 bases between. This CDR3 is built from 15 residues. Germline loops: CDR1 MNHNS, CDR2 SASEGT. CDR3 sequence: CASRSSGRSYNEQFF. The CDR3, as DNA: TGTGCCAGCAGATCTTCGGGTCGCTCCTACAATGAGCAGTTCTTC.

This clonotype was detected a few times. A much larger clone sits a single nucleotide away, making a read error possible. The chain is built from TRBV27 and TRBJ2-1, with 16 bases fitting TRBD2. V lost 1 base, J lost 10 bases, and 13 bases stayed unmatched. In germline, CDR1 is MNHEY, CDR2 SMNVEV (reference sequence). The CDR3 spans 19 residues. CDR3 bases: TGTGCCAGCAGTTTATTGGGACTAGCGGGAGGGCCAGAATCCAACGAGCAGTTCTTC. This gives the protein CASSLLGLAGGPESNEQFF.